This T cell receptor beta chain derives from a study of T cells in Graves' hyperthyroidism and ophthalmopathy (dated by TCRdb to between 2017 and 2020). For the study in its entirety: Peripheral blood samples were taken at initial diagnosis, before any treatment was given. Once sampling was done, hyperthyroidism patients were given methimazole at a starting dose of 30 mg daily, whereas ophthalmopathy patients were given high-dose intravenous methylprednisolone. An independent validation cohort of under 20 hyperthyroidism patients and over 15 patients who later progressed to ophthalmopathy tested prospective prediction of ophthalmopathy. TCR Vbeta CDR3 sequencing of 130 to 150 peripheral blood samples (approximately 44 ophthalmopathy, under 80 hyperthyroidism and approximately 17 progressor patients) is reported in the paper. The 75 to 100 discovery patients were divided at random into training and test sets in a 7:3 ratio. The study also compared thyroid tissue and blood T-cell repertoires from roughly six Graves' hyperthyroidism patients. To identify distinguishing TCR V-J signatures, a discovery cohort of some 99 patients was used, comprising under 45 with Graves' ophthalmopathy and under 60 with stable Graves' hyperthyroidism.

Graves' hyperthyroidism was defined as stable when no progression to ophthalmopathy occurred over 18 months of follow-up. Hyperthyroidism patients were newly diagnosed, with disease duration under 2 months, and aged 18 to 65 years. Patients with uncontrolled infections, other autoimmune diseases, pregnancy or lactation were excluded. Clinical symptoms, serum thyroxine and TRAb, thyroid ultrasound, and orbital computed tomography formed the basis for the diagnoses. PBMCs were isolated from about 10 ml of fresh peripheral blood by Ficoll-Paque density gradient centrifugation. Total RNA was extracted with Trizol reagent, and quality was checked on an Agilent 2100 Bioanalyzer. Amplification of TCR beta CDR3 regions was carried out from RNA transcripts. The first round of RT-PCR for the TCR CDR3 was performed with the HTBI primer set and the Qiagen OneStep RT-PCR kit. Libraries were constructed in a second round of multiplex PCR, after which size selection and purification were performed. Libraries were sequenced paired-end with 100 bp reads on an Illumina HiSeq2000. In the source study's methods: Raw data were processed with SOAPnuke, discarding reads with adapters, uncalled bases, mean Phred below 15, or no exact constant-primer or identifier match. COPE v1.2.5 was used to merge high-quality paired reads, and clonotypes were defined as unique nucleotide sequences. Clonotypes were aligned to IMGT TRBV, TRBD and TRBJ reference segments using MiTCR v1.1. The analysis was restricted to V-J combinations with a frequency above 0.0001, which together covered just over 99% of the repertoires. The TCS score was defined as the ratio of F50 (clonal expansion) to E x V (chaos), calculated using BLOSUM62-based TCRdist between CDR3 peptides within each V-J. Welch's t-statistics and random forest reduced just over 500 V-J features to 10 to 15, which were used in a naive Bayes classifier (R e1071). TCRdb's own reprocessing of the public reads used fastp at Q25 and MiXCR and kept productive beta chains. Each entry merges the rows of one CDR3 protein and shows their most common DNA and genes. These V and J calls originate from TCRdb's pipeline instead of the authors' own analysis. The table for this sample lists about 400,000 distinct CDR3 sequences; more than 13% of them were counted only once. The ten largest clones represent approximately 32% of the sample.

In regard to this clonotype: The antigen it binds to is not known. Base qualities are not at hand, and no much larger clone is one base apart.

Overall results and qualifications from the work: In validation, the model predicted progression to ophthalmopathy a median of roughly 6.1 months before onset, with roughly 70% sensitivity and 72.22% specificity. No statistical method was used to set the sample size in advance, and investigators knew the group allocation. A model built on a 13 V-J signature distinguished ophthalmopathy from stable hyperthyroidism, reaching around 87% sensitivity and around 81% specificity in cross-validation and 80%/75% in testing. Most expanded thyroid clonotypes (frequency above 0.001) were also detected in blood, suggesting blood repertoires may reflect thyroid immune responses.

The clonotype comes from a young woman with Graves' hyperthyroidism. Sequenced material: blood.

The CDR3 protein is CASSPPGQGSNSPLHF. The sequence in DNA is TGTGCCAGCAGCCCCCCGGGGCAGGGTTCAAATTCACCCCTCCACTTT. This sequence uses TRBV3-1 and TRBJ1-6, with a weak D call of TRBD1 (5 bases match). At the junction V is shortened by 4 bases and J by 7 bases, with 17 bases in between. CDR1 LGHDT and CDR2 YNNKEL are derived from the germline V gene (reference sequence). The CDR3 measures 16 amino acids from cysteine to phenylalanine. The DNA shown is the 48-base CDR3, in frame from base 1.